This T cell receptor (beta chain) was sequenced for a study of T cells in localized non-small cell lung cancer. Findings of the study overall: Adjacent uninvolved lung tissue had the highest T cell clonality, exceeding tumor.

Clones were sequenced by immunoSEQ multiplex PCR, and TCRdb holds only the in-frame ones, with some missing. The sample contains over 6,000 clones, roughly 92% of which appear only once. As for this clone: Its target is not known.

CDR1 SGHDT and CDR2 YYEEEE come from the germline V gene. The CDR3 sequence is 15 residues long. Between the trimmed V and J ends, which lost 1 base and 3 bases, there was a span of 14 bases. This TCR derives from a woman aged 35 to 69 with stage I lung adenocarcinoma. The specimen was peripheral blood, collected before any cancer treatment. The chain combines TRBV5-6 with TRBJ2-7; D perhaps matches TRBD1 (5 bases). The CDR3 loop reads CASSLSPRANYEQYF. The CDR3 DNA follows: TGTGCCAGCAGCTTGAGCCCCAGGGCAAACTACGAGCAGTACTTC. Full variable domain (rest looked up from reference TRBV5-6 and TRBJ2-7): DAGVTQSPTHLIKTRGQQVTLRCSPKSGHDTVSWYQQALGQGPQFIFQYYEEEERQRGNFPDRFSGHQFPNYSSELNVNALLLGDSALYLCASSLSPRANYEQYFGPGTRLTVT.